The 25 T cell receptor beta chains below all came from one sample that was sequenced in a study of naive and memory T cell subsets. Findings of the study overall: A few larger clonotypes appeared in naive repertoires, especially CD8, possibly memory cells re-expressing CD45RA.

For these receptors, no antigen is known. An equimolar mix of two oligonucleotides served as the beta constant-region primer for TRBC1 and TRBC2. Ligated cDNA was amplified by four rounds of PCR with nested alpha and beta constant-region primers and SP2. MiXCR, applied by TCRdb to the UMI-ligation and nested PCR reads, yields one record per CDR3 protein. Among about 150,000 distinct CDR3 sequences listed, under 25% were seen once. Sequenced sample: naive CD4+ T cells from blood. The receptor source for this set is a human donor in good health.

This clonotype occurred a few times. The chain combines TRBV6-5 with TRBJ2-7; TRBD1 aligns across 10 bases. The germline gives CDR1 MNHEY, CDR2 SVGAGI. CDR3 length: 16 amino acids. V gave up 4 bases and J gave up 2 bases; unmatched junction bases: 8. The CDR3 loop reads CASSSIPGTGAYEQYF. CDR3 nucleotides: TGTGCCAGCAGTTCTATTCCCGGGACAGGGGCCTACGAGCAGTACTTC.

The chain joins TRBV2 to TRBJ2-1, with TRBD1 as a possible D gene (5 bases). The CDR3 has 13 amino acids. V dropped 4 bases and J dropped 5 bases, with 9 bases sitting between them. Germline CDR1 is SNHLY and CDR2 is FYNNEI. The CDR3 bases are TGTGCCAGCAGTGTTACCAGGGACAATGAGCAGTTCTTC. Its protein is CASSVTRDNEQFF.

In this sample, this clonotype turned up a few times. This sequence joins TRBV20-1 and TRBJ2-7; 10 bases map to TRBD2. This CDR3 contains 14 residues. The germline CDR1 and CDR2 sequences are DFQATT and SNEGSKA (reference sequence). V lost 6 bases and J lost 7; bases outside the gene matches: 12. The CDR3 bases are TGCAGTGCCAAAGAAGCGGGAGGGCCCAGAGAGCAGTACTTC. Protein: CSAKEAGGPREQYF.

This clonotype has at least ten counts. CDR3 sequence: CSARDWETPTDTQYF. DNA of the CDR3: TGCAGTGCTAGAGATTGGGAAACTCCAACAGATACGCAGTATTTT. V and J are TRBV20-1 and TRBJ2-3; no clear D. V was shortened by 0 bases and J by 3 bases, with 13 bases between the two germline ends. CDR1 DFQATT and CDR2 SNEGSKA come from the germline V gene (reference sequence). The CDR3 is 15 amino acids.

The V and J genes are TRBV12-3 or TRBV12-4 and TRBJ2-7, with 7 bases aligning to TRBD2. The CDR3 loop spans 13 amino acids. Germline trimming cut 2 bases from V and 6 bases from J; bases unmatched to any gene: 4. The CDR3 here is CASSLSGEGEQYF. Written as DNA, the CDR3 is TGTGCCAGCAGTTTATCGGGGGAGGGCGAGCAGTACTTC.

This clonotype was picked up many times. The V call is TRBV19, the J call TRBJ2-1, with D perhaps assigned TRBD1 or TRBD2 (5 bases each). Germline CDR1 LNHDA, CDR2 SQIVND (reference sequence). The CDR3 runs to 14 residues. The ends were cut back, 5 bases at V and 2 bases at J, with 10 bases in the middle. The CDR3 spells CASSPRGPYNEQFF. CDR3 DNA sequence: TGTGCCAGTAGTCCCCGGGGCCCCTACAATGAGCAGTTCTTC.

This clonotype was seen only a few times. V and J are TRBV6-6 and TRBJ1-5; D remains unclear. This CDR3 has 15 amino acids. V was clipped by 1 base and J by 4 bases, with 11 bases between them. Germline assignment: CDR1 MNHNY and CDR2 SVGAGI (reference sequence). This CDR3 is CASSYLGRSNQPQHF. CDR3 DNA: TGTGCCAGCAGTTACTTAGGGAGATCGAATCAGCCCCAGCATTTT.

This chain links TRBV4-3 with TRBJ1-4; no clear D gene. In germline, CDR1 is LGHNA, CDR2 YSLEER. The ends were cut back, 0 bases at V and 6 bases at J, with 2 bases in the middle. The CDR3 length is 12 residues. CDR3: CASSQEDEKLFF. The CDR3 DNA reads TGCGCCAGCAGCCAAGAAGATGAAAAACTGTTTTTT.

The V and J genes are TRBV28 and TRBJ2-7; 7 bases fit TRBD1. This CDR3 is built from 13 residues. In germline, CDR1 is MDHEN, CDR2 SYDVKM. Trimming cost V 7 bases and J 4 bases; bases outside gene matches: 7. DNA of the CDR3: TGTGCCAGCAAGGGACAGACCCTATACGAGCAGTACTTC. Residues: CASKGQTLYEQYF.

Many counts were recorded for this clonotype. V and J are TRBV29-1 and TRBJ2-7, with D unclear. Germline loops: CDR1 SQVTM, CDR2 ANQGSEA. The CDR3 runs 11 residues. V lost 7 bases, J lost 6 bases, and 13 bases lay in between. CDR3 sequence reads: CSAQDGPEQYF. The DNA for the CDR3 is TGCAGCGCCCAGGACGGTCCCGAGCAGTACTTC.

This clonotype was counted a few times. The chain employs TRBV5-1 and TRBJ2-5; a weak D match, TRBD2 (6 bases). V was clipped by 3 bases and J by 4 bases, with 16 bases between them. The germline V gene encodes CDR1 SGHRS and CDR2 YFSETQ. The CDR3 covers 15 residues. This CDR3 is CASSWGSGSGETQYF. In DNA form, the CDR3 reads TGCGCCAGCAGCTGGGGCAGCGGTAGCGGAGAGACCCAGTACTTC.

This clonotype was seen only a few times. This chain connects TRBV29-1 to TRBJ2-2, with TRBD2 matching 8 bases. After removal of 6 bases from V and 4 bases from J, the junction contained 7 bases not matched to a gene. CDR1 and CDR2 from the germline V gene are SQVTM and ANQGSEA. The CDR3 spans 14 residues. This CDR3 is CSVGSGSPTGELFF. CDR3 nucleotide sequence: TGCAGCGTCGGAAGCGGGAGTCCCACCGGGGAGCTGTTTTTT.

The CDR3 coding sequence is TGTGCCAGCAGTCCGGGAACTCGACTGTTTTTT. Translation: CASSPGTRLFF. J is TRBJ1-4 and V is TRBV27; no clear D. Trimming left V 5 bases short and J 13 bases short, with 11 bases between. The CDR3 covers 11 residues. Germline loops: CDR1 MNHEY, CDR2 SMNVEV (reference sequence).

The chain uses TRBV4-1 and TRBJ2-1; possibly TRBD2 for D (5 bases). Germline-derived CDR1 and CDR2 are MGHRA and YSYEKL. Trimming stripped 5 bases from V and 8 bases from J, with 19 bases between. The CDR3 has 15 amino acids. The CDR3: CASSSTTTRFYEQFF. The DNA for the CDR3 is TGCGCCAGCAGCAGCACCACTACTAGATTTTATGAGCAGTTCTTC.

V gene TRBV20-1 combines with J gene TRBJ2-7, with D possibly being TRBD1 (5 bases). Germline V CDR1 and CDR2: DFQATT, SNEGSKA (reference sequence). The V end was cut by 3 bases, the J end by 8 bases, with 14 bases between. The CDR3 is 12 residues long. The CDR3 here is CSARGLDSKQYF. CDR3 bases: TGCAGTGCTAGGGGTCTAGACAGTAAGCAGTACTTC.

Of note for this clonotype: A much larger clone lies a single base off, so this may be a read error. The V and J genes are TRBV7-9 and TRBJ2-7; 7 bases are a match to TRBD1. The germline V gene has CDR1 SEHNR and CDR2 FQNEAQ (reference sequence). The CDR3 loop spans 13 amino acids. The CDR3 DNA reads TGTGCCAGCAGCTTTACAGGGGCCTACGAGAAGTACTTC. This sequence encodes CASSFTGAYEKYF.

The table lists this clonotype with many counts. The V gene is TRBV5-1, the J gene TRBJ1-6; maybe TRBD1 (6 bases). The CDR3 covers 16 residues. V lost 4 bases, J lost 0 bases, and 11 bases lay in between. Germline lookup yields CDR1 SGHRS and CDR2 YFSETQ. The CDR3 is CASSRTVSSYNSPLHF. The CDR3 region has the DNA TGCGCCAGCAGCCGGACAGTCAGCTCCTATAATTCACCCCTCCACTTT.

This clonotype was observed a few times. The rearrangement uses TRBV6-6 and TRBJ2-1; possibly TRBD1 for D (6 bases). Trimming pared 10 bases from V and 4 bases from J, leaving 17 bases between. Germline V CDR1 and CDR2: MNHNY, SVGAGI (reference sequence). There are 14 residues in the CDR3. CDR3 loop: CAIRDTGLYNEQFF. As DNA, the CDR3 is TGTGCCATCCGGGACACTGGATTATACAATGAGCAGTTCTTC.

This clonotype was seen only a few times. The chain uses TRBV12-3 or TRBV12-4 and TRBJ2-3; D gene ambiguous. CDR3 length: 15 residues. The V and J ends lost 3 bases and 3 bases respectively, with 13 bases between them. CDR3 sequence reads: CASSLDQVWTDTQYF. Here the CDR3 DNA reads TGTGCCAGCAGTTTGGATCAGGTCTGGACAGATACGCAGTATTTT.

Only a few counts were recorded for this clonotype. The chain is built from TRBV7-9 and TRBJ1-5; D is ambiguous. V was pared by 0 bases and J by 6 bases, with 15 bases between. Germline loops: CDR1 SEHNR, CDR2 FQNEAQ (reference sequence). The CDR3 spans 16 residues. In DNA, the CDR3 is TGTGCCAGCAGCTTAGCAGTGGGAAGCGTGGGTCAGCCCCAGCATTTT. Residues: CASSLAVGSVGQPQHF.

V gene TRBV12-3 or TRBV12-4 combines with J gene TRBJ2-1; TRBD2 aligns across 8 bases. After removal of 4 bases from V and 9 bases from J, the junction contained 14 bases not matched to a gene. The CDR3 covers 16 residues. CDR3 in amino acids: CASSYVLAGGGREQFF. For the CDR3, the DNA is TGTGCCAGCAGTTACGTCCTGGCGGGAGGTGGCCGTGAGCAGTTCTTC.

The chain has TRBV6-2 or TRBV6-3 and TRBJ2-7, with 9 bases that match TRBD2. This CDR3 has 16 amino acids. Trimming cost V 7 bases and J 1 base; bases outside gene matches: 11. The germline CDR1 and CDR2 sequences are MNHEY and SVGEGT. Here the CDR3 reads CASMLRAGGPSYEQYF. DNA for the CDR3: TGTGCCAGCATGCTTAGAGCGGGAGGACCATCCTACGAGCAGTACTTC.

The chain links TRBV6-6 to TRBJ1-1; TRBD1 is a possible D gene (5 bases). The CDR3 is 12 amino acids. Per germline, CDR1 MNHNY and CDR2 SVGAGI (reference sequence). Trimming left V 5 bases short and J 10 bases short, with 14 bases between. The CDR3 DNA reads TGTGCCAGCAGTAACCGAGGGGTTGGAGCTTTCTTT. Protein product: CASSNRGVGAFF.

In this sample, this clonotype turned up a few times. The chain links TRBV12-3 or TRBV12-4 to TRBJ2-1; the D gene is possibly TRBD2 (5 bases). This CDR3 spans 15 amino acids. The V end was cut by 3 bases, the J end by 1 base, with 10 bases between. The CDR3 loop reads CASSLASRSYNEQFF. DNA of the CDR3: TGTGCCAGCAGTTTGGCTAGCCGATCCTACAATGAGCAGTTCTTC.

This clonotype was found a few times. The chain joins TRBV20-1 to TRBJ2-1; tentatively, D is TRBD1 (6 bases). V lost 6 bases and J lost 7, with 16 bases in between. Germline V gene data show CDR1 as DFQATT and CDR2 as SNEGSKA (reference sequence). The CDR3 extends over 13 amino acids. CDR3 residues: CSAYWTAINEQFF. The CDR3 region has the DNA TGCAGTGCCTACTGGACAGCGATAAATGAGCAGTTCTTC.